The 17 T cell receptor beta chains presented below share a single source sample, sequenced in a study of T cells in Graves' hyperthyroidism and ophthalmopathy. What was amplified from RNA transcripts were TCR beta CDR3 regions. Primed by the HTBI set, a first-round RT-PCR was run on the TCR CDR3. TCRdb itself ran the multiplex PCR reads through MiXCR, one entry per CDR3 protein. The sample shows around 300,000 distinct CDR3 sequences, about an eighth of them seen only once. The sequenced material came from blood. The receptor set was obtained from a woman aged 35 to 49 with Graves' ophthalmopathy.

This clonotype appeared a few times. The rearrangement joins TRBV7-9 to TRBJ1-3; possible D gene TRBD1, 5 bases. This CDR3 spans 15 amino acids. Germline V lookup: CDR1 SEHNR, CDR2 FQNEAQ (reference sequence). Trimming took off 5 bases at V and 3 bases at J, with 14 bases between the two ends. The CDR3 protein is CASSPKIRVGNTIYF. Written as DNA, the CDR3 is TGTGCCAGCAGCCCCAAAATCAGGGTTGGAAACACCATATATTTT.

In regard to this clonotype: Germline is not matched at one junction end, which may reflect a read error. The rearrangement links TRBV7-9 to TRBJ2-2; TRBD2 matches at 12 bases. Germline CDR1 reads SEHNR; CDR2 reads FQNEAQ (reference sequence). The CDR3 has 16 amino acids. The CDR3 coding sequence is TGTGCCAGCAGCCCAAGGACTAGCGGGAACACCGGGGAGATGTTTTTT. Residues: CASSPRTSGNTGEMFF.

This clonotype was detected ten times or more. The chain joins TRBV11-2 to TRBJ2-3, with 13 bases lining up with TRBD2. The germline V gene encodes CDR1 SGHAT and CDR2 FQNNGV. The CDR3 covers 19 residues. The trim removed 5 bases at V and 2 bases at J, leaving 13 bases unmatched. CDR3 sequence: CASSTRTSGSPSNTDTQYF. CDR3 DNA: TGTGCCAGCAGCACGAGGACTAGCGGGAGCCCTAGTAACACAGATACGCAGTATTTT.

The V call is TRBV28, the J call TRBJ2-1; unclear D gene. Germline V lookup: CDR1 MDHEN, CDR2 SYDVKM. The CDR3 covers 12 residues. Deletions cut 3 bases from V and 7 bases from J, with 7 bases between. The CDR3 DNA is TGTGCCAGCAGTTTTTCGGAGAATGAGCAGTTCTTC. Its translation is CASSFSENEQFF.

This clonotype occurred many times. DNA of the CDR3: TGTGCCAGCAGTTTTGCTCGTGGGGAGCAGTTCTTC. The encoded protein is CASSFARGEQFF. The chain has TRBV12-3 or TRBV12-4 and TRBJ2-1; no reliable D call. The CDR3 length is 12 residues. V dropped 3 bases and J dropped 10 bases, with 10 bases sitting between them.

This clonotype was counted many times. This chain joins TRBV12-3 or TRBV12-4 and TRBJ2-7; D uncertain. This CDR3 has 14 amino acids. Trimming stripped 3 bases from V and 4 bases from J, with 13 bases between. CDR3 sequence reads: CASSFGALVYEQYF. CDR3 nucleotide sequence: TGTGCCAGCAGTTTTGGCGCACTCGTTTACGAGCAGTACTTC.

At least ten counts were recorded for this clonotype. V and J are TRBV11-3 and TRBJ2-3; 9 bases match TRBD2. This CDR3 is built from 16 residues. Looked up from germline, CDR1 is SGHNT and CDR2 is YENEEA. V trimming: 3 bases; J trimming: 2 bases; junction bases outside the gene matches: 6. CDR3 protein: CASSFGASGITDTQYF. CDR3 bases: TGTGCCAGCAGCTTCGGGGCTAGCGGGATCACAGATACGCAGTATTTT.

Only a few counts were recorded for this clonotype. This rearrangement joins TRBV6-1 to TRBJ2-2; D is unclear. The CDR3 consists of 13 residues. V dropped 4 bases and J dropped 5 bases, with 8 bases sitting between them. Germline V lookup: CDR1 MNHNS, CDR2 SASEGT. The CDR3 region is CASSAPGTGELFF. The CDR3 coding sequence is TGTGCCAGCAGTGCCCCTGGGACCGGGGAGCTGTTTTTT.

In this sample, this clonotype turned up many times. The J gene is TRBJ2-2, the V gene TRBV2; D is possibly TRBD1 (5 bases). CDR3 length: 18 residues. V lost 2 bases and J lost 2, with 18 bases in between. Germline V CDR1 and CDR2: SNHLY, FYNNEI. The CDR3 here is CASSERGRVEANTGELFF. The CDR3 region has the DNA TGTGCCAGCAGTGAAAGGGGCAGAGTTGAAGCCAACACCGGGGAGCTGTTTTTT. Variable domain in full (rest from reference TRBV2 and TRBJ2-2): EPEVTQTPSHQVTQMGQEVILRCVPISNHLYFYWYRQILGQKVEFLVSFYNNEISEKSEIFDDQFSVERPDGSNFTLKIRSTKLEDSAMYFCASSERGRVEANTGELFFGEGSRLTVL.

The V and J genes are TRBV27 and TRBJ2-5, with 8 bases aligning to TRBD2. The trim removed 3 bases at V and 5 bases at J, leaving 5 bases unmatched. The CDR3 consists of 14 residues. CDR1 and CDR2 (germline): MNHEY, SMNVEV (reference sequence). The CDR3 region is CASSFGGGVETQYF. The CDR3 region has the DNA TGTGCCAGCAGTTTCGGGGGGGGGGTCGAGACCCAGTACTTC.

This clonotype has a handful of counts. The V and J genes are TRBV19 and TRBJ1-2; D may be TRBD1 (5 bases). Trimming left V 2 bases short and J 0 bases short, with 10 bases between. The CDR3 consists of 15 residues. CDR1 is LNHDA and CDR2 is SQIVND in the germline V gene (reference sequence). The CDR3 nucleotides are TGTGCCAGTAGTATAAACCGACAGACTAACTATGGCTACACCTTC. It encodes CASSINRQTNYGYTF. The full variable domain, its missing parts supplied by reference TRBV19 and TRBJ1-2, is DGGITQSPKYLFRKEGQNVTLSCEQNLNHDAMYWYRQDPGQGLRLIYYSQIVNDFQKGDIAEGYSVSREKKESFPLTVTSAQKNPTAFYLCASSINRQTNYGYTFGSGTRLTVV.

This clonotype has at least ten counts. V and J are TRBV3-1 and TRBJ2-5; D gene ambiguous. The V gene lost 4 bases and the J gene lost 1 base, with 10 bases spanning the gap. The CDR3 runs 14 residues. CDR1 and CDR2 (germline): LGHDT, YNNKEL (reference sequence). As DNA, the CDR3 is TGTGCCAGCAGCCTCCGTGGCAGCCAAGAGACCCAGTACTTC. This sequence encodes CASSLRGSQETQYF.

This chain connects TRBV6-5 to TRBJ1-1; D ambiguous. Trimming cost V 6 bases and J 6 bases, with 14 bases left between them. CDR3 size: 13 residues. Germline-derived CDR1 and CDR2 are MNHEY and SVGAGI. CDR3 sequence: CASRHTERAEAFF. The CDR3 nucleotides are TGTGCCAGCAGACACACAGAACGTGCTGAAGCTTTCTTT.

V usage is TRBV24-1 and J usage is TRBJ2-7; possible D gene TRBD1, 5 bases. The CDR3 covers 14 residues. The germline CDR1 and CDR2 sequences are KGHDR and SFDVKD. Trimming left V 11 bases short and J 4 bases short, with 20 bases between. CDR3 protein: CAITTLLQVYEQYF. Written as DNA, the CDR3 is TGTGCCATCACGACCTTATTACAGGTTTACGAGCAGTACTTC.

There are many counts of this clonotype. The V and J genes are TRBV6-1 and TRBJ1-1; weak D call: TRBD1 (5 bases). The CDR3 has 12 amino acids. Germline loops: CDR1 MNHNS, CDR2 SASEGT. Trimming removed 6 bases at V and 5 bases at J, with 10 bases between. CDR3 sequence: CASRGRETEAFF. CDR3 bases: TGTGCCAGCAGGGGCAGGGAGACTGAAGCTTTCTTT.

This clonotype was seen at least ten times. This sequence joins TRBV12-3 or TRBV12-4 and TRBJ2-1, with D perhaps TRBD1 (6 bases). Trimming removed 4 bases at V and 6 bases at J, with 10 bases between. This CDR3 region has 13 residues. In nucleotides, the CDR3 is TGTGCCAGCAGTTCATCCAGGGGCAATGAGCAGTTCTTC. Translated: CASSSSRGNEQFF.

The rearrangement links TRBV24-1 to TRBJ2-7; D possibly corresponds to TRBD1 (5 bases). CDR1 is KGHDR, CDR2 SFDVKD, per germline. This CDR3 comprises 12 residues. Trimming removed 12 bases from V and 1 base from J, with 12 bases in between. CDR3 bases: TGTGCCCCTTCGGACATTTCCTACGAGCAGTACTTC. Amino acid sequence: CAPSDISYEQYF.